This record covers a single TCR beta chain. This entry is derived from a study of T cell clonotyping in hematopoietic cell transplantation. Profiling relied on immunoSEQ multiplex PCR, and the TCRdb table lists in-frame clones only, not all of them. This sample has about 8,000 clones, with roughly 76% found just once. CDR1 and CDR2 (germline): SQVTM, ANQGSEA. The CDR3 consists of 14 residues. Trimming cost V 3 bases and J 1 base, with 11 bases left between them. The source of this sequence is a female patient aged 45-60 years who had an allogeneic stem cell transplant from an unrelated donor, so the T cells may come from the graft donor. Some clones in this sample may be carry-over from other donors' samples. The rearrangement uses TRBV29-1 and TRBJ2-3; unclear D gene. This sample comprised peripheral blood mononuclear cells, obtained 180 days after allogeneic stem cell transplant. The CDR3 coding sequence is TGCAGCGTTGATGCCAGGACCCGCACAGATACGCAGTATTTT. Translated: CSVDARTRTDTQYF.